These 27 T cell receptor beta chains were all obtained from the same sample, sequenced in a study of CD8+CD57+ T cells in acquired aplastic anemia. TCR beta VDJ and CDR3 profiling used genomic DNA as template. TCRdb re-called the reads through MiXCR, storing one row per CDR3 protein. The table has about 180,000 distinct CDR3 sequences, 40% to 55% seen once. Selection for sequencing was limited to patients who had shown CD8+CD57+ cell expansion by flow cytometry. The sample comprised sorted CD4+, CD8+, or CD8+CD57+ T cells (not recorded which) from PBMCs. Receptors originate from a human donor with aplastic anemia.

The chain combines TRBV6-4 with TRBJ2-1; a possible D gene is TRBD2 (7 bases). Trimming removed 0 bases at V and 0 bases at J, with 12 bases between. The germline CDR1 and CDR2 sequences are MRHNA and SNTAGT. CDR3 length: 17 amino acids. The CDR3 spells CASSDSGGVSSYNEQFF. Here the CDR3 DNA reads TGTGCCAGCAGTGACTCAGGGGGGGTGAGCTCCTACAATGAGCAGTTCTTC.

This clonotype was observed many times. The genes are TRBV6-1 and TRBJ1-2, with 8 positions matching TRBD1. The CDR3 length is 18 residues. V was clipped by 5 bases and J by 5 bases; unmatched bases: 19. Germline values: CDR1 MNHNS, CDR2 SASEGT. The CDR3 protein is CASSPSTGQGAAGYGYTF. The CDR3 nucleotides are TGTGCCAGCAGTCCCAGCACCGGTCAGGGGGCAGCGGGGTATGGCTACACCTTC.

Note on this clonotype: One end of the junction does not line up with germline, which may come from a read error. The V and J genes are TRBV19 and TRBJ2-2, with no clear D. The CDR3 totals 12 residues. Germline-derived CDR1 and CDR2 are LNHDA and SQIVND (reference sequence). The CDR3 bases are TGTGCCAGTGACCGTAGAACCGAGGAGCTGTTTTTT. Its protein product is CASDRRTEELFF.

The chain recombines TRBV24-1 with TRBJ2-7; D is possibly TRBD1 or TRBD2 (5 bases each). The germline V and J ends were trimmed by 6 bases and 5 bases, with 19 bases remaining between them. Germline V lookup: CDR1 KGHDR, CDR2 SFDVKD. The CDR3 contains 15 residues. CDR3 residues: CATSRDGPRVNEQYF. The CDR3 DNA reads TGTGCCACCAGTAGGGACGGCCCTAGGGTAAACGAGCAGTACTTC.

The chain links TRBV20-1 to TRBJ1-5; tentative D call: TRBD1 (5 bases). Germline lookup yields CDR1 DFQATT and CDR2 SNEGSKA (reference sequence). The V end was cut by 3 bases, the J end by 2 bases, with 11 bases between. CDR3 size: 14 residues. CDR3 in amino acids: CSASAQGGNQPQHF. Written as DNA, the CDR3 is TGCAGTGCTAGTGCGCAGGGTGGCAATCAGCCCCAGCATTTT.

This clonotype was picked up a small number of times. Sequence at one end of the junction differs from germline and may be a read error. This chain joins TRBV7-8 and TRBJ2-3; D remains ambiguous. The CDR3 contains 13 residues. Germline loops: CDR1 SGHVS, CDR2 FQNEAQ. The CDR3 nucleotides are TGTGCCAACAGCTTAGCTGGTACAGATACGCAGTATTTC. Translating it yields CANSLAGTDTQYF.

This clonotype was picked up one time. The V gene is TRBV7-9, the J gene TRBJ2-7; 9 bases are shared with TRBD1. V shed 5 bases and J 7 bases; nucleotides not matched to a gene: 9. Looked up from germline, CDR1 is SEHNR and CDR2 is FQNEAQ (reference sequence). The CDR3 spans 14 residues. This CDR3 reads CASSPSTGGVEQYF. The CDR3 coding sequence is TGTGCCAGCAGCCCTTCGACAGGGGGAGTGGAGCAGTACTTC.

This clonotype was seen only a few times. The V call is TRBV10-3, the J call TRBJ1-2; tentative D call: TRBD1 (6 bases). CDR1 is ENHRY and CDR2 is SYGVKD in the germline V gene. V shed 6 bases and J shed 4 bases, with 9 bases lying between them. The CDR3 has 12 amino acids. Here the CDR3 reads CAIRTGTYGYTF. In DNA, the CDR3 is TGTGCCATCAGGACAGGAACCTATGGCTACACCTTC.

This clonotype appeared many times. The V call is TRBV6-1, the J call TRBJ2-5, with D possibly being TRBD1 (5 bases). Germline loops: CDR1 MNHNS, CDR2 SASEGT. V lost 3 bases, J lost 4 bases, and 6 bases lay in between. CDR3 length: 12 residues. The CDR3 sequence: CASSETVETQYF. The CDR3, as DNA: TGTGCCAGCAGTGAGACAGTAGAGACCCAGTACTTC.

This clonotype was seen more than once but under ten times. This chain links TRBV10-3 with TRBJ1-2; D unclear. CDR3 length equals 13 residues. V was shortened by 9 bases and J by 5 bases, with 16 bases between the two germline ends. Germline V gene sequence: CDR1 ENHRY, CDR2 SYGVKD. The CDR3: CAIRGDEIYGYTF. For the CDR3, the DNA is TGTGCCATTAGAGGAGACGAGATTTATGGCTACACCTTC.

This clonotype was detected only a few times. The J gene is TRBJ2-1, the V gene TRBV19, with TRBD2 matching over 15 bases. Unmatched junction bases numbered 5, after V lost 1 base and J lost 4 bases. The CDR3 consists of 18 residues. The V gene's germline CDR1 is LNHDA and CDR2 SQIVND (reference sequence). The CDR3 DNA sequence: TGTGCCAGTAGTATAGTTGGGACTAGCGGGGGGCTTTACAATGAGCAGTTCTTC. Protein: CASSIVGTSGGLYNEQFF.

This chain links TRBV10-3 with TRBJ1-1; D perhaps matches TRBD1 (5 bases). Germline V CDR1 and CDR2: ENHRY, SYGVKD. This CDR3 spans 12 amino acids. The V end was cut by 9 bases, the J end by 5 bases, with 13 bases between. The CDR3 nucleotides read TGTGCCATTGGACACTCGGAGACTGAAGCTTTCTTT. Its translation: CAIGHSETEAFF.

As concerns this clonotype: The conserved closing phenylalanine or tryptophan is absent in this CDR3, likely reflecting a read error. The chain recombines TRBV19 with TRBJ1-1, with 8 bases identical to TRBD1. With V trimmed by 8 bases and J by 1 base, 6 bases remained unmatched. The CDR3 consists of 14 residues. From germline, CDR1 is LNHDA and CDR2 SQIVND (reference sequence). The DNA of the CDR3 is TGTGCCAGTGTAAGCGGGACAGGGAACACTGAAGCTTTCTCT. The encoded protein is CASVSGTGNTEAFS.

V usage is TRBV2 and J usage is TRBJ2-3; maybe TRBD1 (5 bases). Germline values: CDR1 SNHLY, CDR2 FYNNEI. V gave up 6 bases and J gave up 6 bases, with 13 bases separating them. The CDR3 runs 13 residues. CDR3 region: CASSRAPGDTQYF. The CDR3 DNA sequence: TGTGCCAGCAGCAGGGCCCCTGGGGATACGCAGTATTTT.

V usage is TRBV18 and J usage is TRBJ1-2; TRBD1 aligns across 7 bases. V trimming: 2 bases; J trimming: 4 bases; junction bases outside the gene matches: 10. This CDR3 is 16 amino acids long. The germline V gene encodes CDR1 KGHSH and CDR2 LQKENI. The CDR3 coding sequence is TGTGCCAGCTCACCATCTAAGGGACAGCAACTCTATGGCTACACCTTC. Its protein is CASSPSKGQQLYGYTF.

This clonotype came up many times. The V call is TRBV6-1, the J call TRBJ2-3; 13 bases are a match to TRBD2. V trimming: 11 bases; J trimming: 0 bases; junction bases outside the gene matches: 8. The CDR3 loop spans 16 amino acids. CDR1 and CDR2 from the germline V gene are MNHNS and SASEGT. This CDR3 reads CASRGLAGTSTDTQYF. Written as DNA, the CDR3 is TGTGCCTCACGGGGACTAGCGGGGACCAGCACAGATACGCAGTATTTT.

Details on this clonotype: One end of the junction is discordant with germline, which a read error may explain. The chain is built from TRBV10-3 and TRBJ1-3, with TRBD1 matching over 7 bases. Germline V gene data show CDR1 as ENHRY and CDR2 as SYGVKD. This CDR3 is built from 17 residues. CDR3 DNA sequence: TGTGCCAGCAGTGAAGCCGGGACAGCCAACTATGGCTACACCATATATTTT. It encodes CASSEAGTANYGYTIYF.

The genes are TRBV7-2 and TRBJ1-5; no definite D call. This CDR3 comprises 13 residues. The V and J ends lost 4 bases and 6 bases respectively, with 10 bases between them. The germline V gene encodes CDR1 SGHTA and CDR2 FQGNSA. The CDR3 DNA reads as TGTGCCAGCAGCTCGCTAATTGGTCAGCCCCAGCATTTT. Its protein product is CASSSLIGQPQHF.

In regard to this clonotype: A read error may explain this, as a much larger clone is one base away. The rearrangement uses TRBV5-1 and TRBJ2-2; D is possibly TRBD1 (6 bases). The CDR3 consists of 15 residues. Germline CDR1 and CDR2: SGHRS and YFSETQ. In nucleotides, the CDR3 is TGCGCCAGCAGTACAGGGAGCCCGAACACCGGGGAGCTGTCTTTT. Protein sequence: CASSTGSPNTGELSF.

This clonotype was seen at least ten times. The chain joins TRBV19 to TRBJ2-6; a weak D match, TRBD1 (7 bases). Germline CDR1 LNHDA, CDR2 SQIVND (reference sequence). The length of the CDR3 is 16 residues. The V end was cut by 6 bases, the J end by 0 bases, with 12 bases between. As DNA, the CDR3 is TGTGCCAGTAGGTACCAGGGGGGCTCTGGGGCCAACGTCCTGACTTTC. This gives the protein CASRYQGGSGANVLTF.

The CDR3 loop reads CAISDGDEQFF. CDR3 DNA: TGTGCCATCAGTGACGGAGACGAGCAGTTCTTC. This chain links TRBV10-3 with TRBJ2-1; D call uncertain. With 3 bases removed from V and 10 bases from J, the gap between germline ends came to 7 bases. CDR1 and CDR2 from the germline V gene are ENHRY and SYGVKD. The CDR3 consists of 11 residues.

With regard to this clonotype: It may be a read error: a sequence one base away is much more abundant. The chain recombines TRBV11-2 with TRBJ2-1, with 9 bases fitting TRBD2. Germline assignment: CDR1 SGHAT and CDR2 FQNNGV. The CDR3 spans 15 residues. The CDR3, as DNA: TGTGCCAGCCTCCTGGTGGCTAGCGGGGAGTATGAGCGGTTCTTC. Protein sequence: CASLLVASGEYERFF.

The gene calls are TRBV29-1 and TRBJ2-3; TRBD1 aligns across 9 bases. Germline CDR1 reads SQVTM; CDR2 reads ANQGSEA. This CDR3 is 14 amino acids long. V dropped 6 bases and J dropped 0; count of bases not matched to a gene: 4. This chain's CDR3 is CSVGTGISTDTQYF. The CDR3 coding sequence is TGCAGCGTCGGGACAGGGATTAGCACAGATACGCAGTATTTT.

This clonotype was recorded only once. The chain joins TRBV9 to TRBJ2-7; unclear D gene. Germline lookup yields CDR1 SGDLS and CDR2 YYNGEE. The V end was cut by 1 base, the J end by 5 bases, with 13 bases between. CDR3 length: 14 amino acids. The CDR3 coding sequence is TGTGCCAGCAGCGTACAACCGGACGGCAACGAGCAGTACTTC. This translates into CASSVQPDGNEQYF.

The chain has TRBV2 and TRBJ1-2; D uncertain. Trimming removed 4 bases at V and 2 bases at J, with 11 bases between. CDR3 length equals 14 residues. The germline gives CDR1 SNHLY, CDR2 FYNNEI. In DNA, the CDR3 is TGTGCCAGCAGTGGAGTAGCAGGCAACTATGGCTACACCTTC. This encodes CASSGVAGNYGYTF.

V and J are TRBV4-1 and TRBJ2-5; either TRBD1 or TRBD2 may fit D (5 bases each). This CDR3 is 12 amino acids long. CDR1 and CDR2 from the germline V gene are MGHRA and YSYEKL. Trimming pared 8 bases from V and 3 bases from J, leaving 10 bases between. The CDR3: CASGGKEETQYF. The CDR3 DNA reads as TGCGCCAGCGGGGGAAAAGAAGAGACCCAGTACTTC.

The chain carries TRBV20-1 and TRBJ2-3; no reliable D call. V lost 3 bases, J lost 1 base, and 8 bases lay in between. This CDR3 contains 13 residues. Germline lookup yields CDR1 DFQATT and CDR2 SNEGSKA (reference sequence). CDR3 coding DNA: TGCAGTGCTAGGGAACGGGGCACAGATACGCAGTATTTT. Amino acid sequence: CSARERGTDTQYF.